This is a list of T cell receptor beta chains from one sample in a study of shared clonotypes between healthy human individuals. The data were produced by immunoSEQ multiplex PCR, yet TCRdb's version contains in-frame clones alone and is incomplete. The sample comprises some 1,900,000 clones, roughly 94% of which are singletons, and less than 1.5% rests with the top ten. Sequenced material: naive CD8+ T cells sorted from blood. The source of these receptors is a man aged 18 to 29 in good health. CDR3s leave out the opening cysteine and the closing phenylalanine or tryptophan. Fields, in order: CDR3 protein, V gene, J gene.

ASSVWGNYEQY,TRBV19,TRBJ2-7
ASSQEPRGSGANVLT,TRBV4-3,TRBJ2-6
ASSLGLAGGFETYEQY,TRBV7-2,TRBJ2-7
AWSVGTTQGQPQH,TRBV30,TRBJ1-5
ASTSPHRASEYYGYT,TRBV11-2,TRBJ1-2
ASRPDRGYYNEQF,TRBV7-2,TRBJ2-1
ASSLDYQGNTEAF,TRBV11-2,TRBJ1-1
ASSDQGYGGYT,TRBV28,TRBJ1-2
ASSSDRDFYGYT,TRBV27,TRBJ1-2
ASSEIAGVPTDTQY,TRBV10-1,TRBJ2-3
ASSPTPGLSTDTQY,TRBV27,TRBJ2-3
ASSEGLAASYEQY,TRBV9,TRBJ2-7
ASQDGGRETQY,TRBV13,TRBJ2-5
ASRRLQGGNTEAF,TRBV7-9,TRBJ1-1
ASSYSTGVGQPQH,TRBV6-5,TRBJ1-5
ASSLADPYEQY,TRBV27,TRBJ2-7
ASSLSLAGGPYNEQF,TRBV27,TRBJ2-1
AWSETVNEQF,TRBV30,TRBJ2-1
ASSRLAGASDTQY,TRBV2,TRBJ2-3
ASSVSPAYEQY,TRBV9,TRBJ2-7
ASGQAGNAIY,TRBV9,TRBJ1-3
ASSFLSEEGANVLT,TRBV28,TRBJ2-6
ASSEIPGGTVSTDTQY,TRBV2,TRBJ2-3
ASSLVEGWGETQY,TRBV7-2,TRBJ2-5
ASSPSGGNTDTQY,TRBV7-6,TRBJ2-3
ASSQREVGGPGDEQF,TRBV4-3,TRBJ2-1
AWRIPGQLSYEQY,TRBV30,TRBJ2-7
ASTLSSGGVYNEQF,TRBV2,TRBJ2-1
SVEAPGQSGGTDTQY,TRBV29-1,TRBJ2-3
ASSTRQGTGELF,TRBV4-1,TRBJ2-2
ASSLSQTGNTEAF,TRBV27,TRBJ1-1
ASSQEGVLAKNIQY,TRBV4-1,TRBJ2-4
AISVQDSYEQY,TRBV10-3,TRBJ2-7
ASSESNTEAF,TRBV6-1,TRBJ1-1
ASSEGPDSAAYGYT,TRBV6-1,TRBJ1-2
ASSLASRDSPRDEQF,TRBV5-1,TRBJ2-1
ASSLGTYTKDEQF,TRBV7-8,TRBJ2-1
ASIPRRPNEQF,TRBV2,TRBJ2-1
ASSQYLRGTEAF,TRBV4-1,TRBJ1-1
ASSFGLAIYEQY,TRBV5-1,TRBJ2-7
ASSEDRGPY,TRBV2,TRBJ2-7
ASSLLAINQPQH,TRBV28,TRBJ1-5
ASSYEADTQY,TRBV5-6,TRBJ2-3
ASSSPEWGLAESDTQY,TRBV7-2,TRBJ2-3
ASSLLPPTGSDEKLF,TRBV7-6,TRBJ1-4
ASSKGGAYNEQF,TRBV19,TRBJ2-1
ASSPYRTRINNEQF,TRBV13,TRBJ2-1
ASSPRLRNTEAF,TRBV13,TRBJ1-1
ACGVGSYT,TRBV14,TRBJ1-2
AISELDRDTEAF,TRBV10-3,TRBJ1-1
ASTLLAGWADTQY,TRBV7-9,TRBJ2-3
ASTTSESKNIQY,TRBV19,TRBJ2-4
ASSLRLPPSYEQY,TRBV11-2,TRBJ2-7